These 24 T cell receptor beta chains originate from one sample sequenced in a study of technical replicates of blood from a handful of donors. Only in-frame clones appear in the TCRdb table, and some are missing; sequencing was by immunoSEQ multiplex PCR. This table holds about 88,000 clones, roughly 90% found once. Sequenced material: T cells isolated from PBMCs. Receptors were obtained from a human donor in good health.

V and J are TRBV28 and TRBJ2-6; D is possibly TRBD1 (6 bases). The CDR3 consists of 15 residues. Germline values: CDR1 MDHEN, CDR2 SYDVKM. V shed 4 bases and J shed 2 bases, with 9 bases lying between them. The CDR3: CASSSTGAGANVLTF. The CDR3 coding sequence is TGTGCCAGCAGTTCGACAGGCGCTGGGGCCAACGTCCTGACTTTC. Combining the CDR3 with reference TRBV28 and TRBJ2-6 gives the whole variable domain DVKVTQSSRYLVKRTGEKVFLECVQDMDHENMFWYRQDPGLGLRLIYFSYDVKMKEKGDIPEGYSVSREKKERFSLILESASTNQTSMYLCASSSTGAGANVLTFGAGSRLTVL.

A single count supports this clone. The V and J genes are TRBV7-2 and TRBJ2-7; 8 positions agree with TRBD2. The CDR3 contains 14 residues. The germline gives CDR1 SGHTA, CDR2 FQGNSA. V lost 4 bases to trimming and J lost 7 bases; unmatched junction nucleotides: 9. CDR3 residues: CASSSPGGAGEQYF. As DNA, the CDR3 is TGTGCCAGCAGCTCGCCGGGGGGGGCAGGGGAGCAGTACTTC.

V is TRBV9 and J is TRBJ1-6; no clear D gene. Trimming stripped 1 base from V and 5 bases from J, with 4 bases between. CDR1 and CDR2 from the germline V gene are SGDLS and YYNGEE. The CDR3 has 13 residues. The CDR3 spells CASSVLDNSPLHF. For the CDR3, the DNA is TGTGCCAGCAGCGTATTAGATAATTCACCCCTCCACTTT.

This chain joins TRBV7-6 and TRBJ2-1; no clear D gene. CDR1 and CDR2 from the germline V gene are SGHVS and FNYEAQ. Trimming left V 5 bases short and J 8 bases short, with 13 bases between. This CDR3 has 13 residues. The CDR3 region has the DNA TGTGCCAGCAGCCTAATGGTAGAGGATGAGCAGTTCTTC. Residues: CASSLMVEDEQFF.

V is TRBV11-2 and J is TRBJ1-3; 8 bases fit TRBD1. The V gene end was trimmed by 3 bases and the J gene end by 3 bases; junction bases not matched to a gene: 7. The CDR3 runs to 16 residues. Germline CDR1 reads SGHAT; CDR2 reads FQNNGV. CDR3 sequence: CASSLTGVVRGNTIYF. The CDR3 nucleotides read TGTGCCAGCAGCTTGACAGGGGTAGTTCGTGGAAACACCATATATTTT.

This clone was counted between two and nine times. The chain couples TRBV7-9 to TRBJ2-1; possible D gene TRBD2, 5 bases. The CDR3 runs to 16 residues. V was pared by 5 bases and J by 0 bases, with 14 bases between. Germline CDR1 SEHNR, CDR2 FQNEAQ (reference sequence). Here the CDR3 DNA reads TGTGCCAGCAGCCCACCGGGGAGTAGCTCCTACAATGAGCAGTTCTTC. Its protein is CASSPPGSSSYNEQFF.

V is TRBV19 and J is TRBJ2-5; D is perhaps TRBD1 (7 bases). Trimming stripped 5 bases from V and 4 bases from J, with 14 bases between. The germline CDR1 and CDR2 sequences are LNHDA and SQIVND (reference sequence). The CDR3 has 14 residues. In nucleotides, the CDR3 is TGTGCCAGTAGTCCGTGGGGGGACAGAGAGACCCAGTACTTC. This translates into CASSPWGDRETQYF.

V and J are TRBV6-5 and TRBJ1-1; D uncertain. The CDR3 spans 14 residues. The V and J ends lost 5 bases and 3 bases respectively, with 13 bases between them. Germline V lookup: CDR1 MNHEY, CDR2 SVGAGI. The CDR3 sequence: CASSNSAEYTEAFF. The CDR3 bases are TGTGCCAGCAGTAATTCAGCGGAATACACTGAAGCTTTCTTT.

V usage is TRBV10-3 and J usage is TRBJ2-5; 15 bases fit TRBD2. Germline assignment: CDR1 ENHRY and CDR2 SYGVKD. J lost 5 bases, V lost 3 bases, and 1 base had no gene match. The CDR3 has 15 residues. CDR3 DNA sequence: TGTGCCATCAGTGACGGGACTAGCGGGAGGGAGACCCAGTACTTC. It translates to CAISDGTSGRETQYF.

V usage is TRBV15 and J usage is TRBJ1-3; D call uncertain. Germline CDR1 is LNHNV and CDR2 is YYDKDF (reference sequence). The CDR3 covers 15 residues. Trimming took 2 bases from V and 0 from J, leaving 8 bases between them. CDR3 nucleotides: TGTGCCACCAGCAGACCCCCAGGCTCTGGAAACACCATATATTTT. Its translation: CATSRPPGSGNTIYF.

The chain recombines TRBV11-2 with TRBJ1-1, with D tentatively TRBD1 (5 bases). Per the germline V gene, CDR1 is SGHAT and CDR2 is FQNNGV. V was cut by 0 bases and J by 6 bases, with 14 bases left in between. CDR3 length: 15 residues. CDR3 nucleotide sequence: TGTGCCAGCAGCTTAGATGGCCAGGGTGATGCTGAAGCTTTCTTT. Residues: CASSLDGQGDAEAFF.

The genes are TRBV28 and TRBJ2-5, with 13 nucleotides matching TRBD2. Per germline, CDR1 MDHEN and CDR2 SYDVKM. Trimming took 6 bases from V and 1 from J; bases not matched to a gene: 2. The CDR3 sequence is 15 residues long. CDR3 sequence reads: CASSRLAGGQETQYF. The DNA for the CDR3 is TGTGCCAGCAGCCGACTAGCGGGGGGCCAAGAGACCCAGTACTTC.

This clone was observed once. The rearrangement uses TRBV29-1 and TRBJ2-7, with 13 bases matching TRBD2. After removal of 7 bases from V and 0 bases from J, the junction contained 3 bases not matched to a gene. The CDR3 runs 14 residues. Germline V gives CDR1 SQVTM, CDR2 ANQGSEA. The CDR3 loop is CSDRTSGGSYEQYF. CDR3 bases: TGCAGCGATAGGACTAGCGGGGGCTCCTACGAGCAGTACTTC.

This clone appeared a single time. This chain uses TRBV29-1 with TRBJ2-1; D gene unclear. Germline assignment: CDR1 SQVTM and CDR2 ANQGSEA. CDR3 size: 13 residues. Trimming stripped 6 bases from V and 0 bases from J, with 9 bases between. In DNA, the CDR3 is TGCAGCGTACGATCGGGCTCCTACAATGAGCAGTTCTTC. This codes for CSVRSGSYNEQFF.

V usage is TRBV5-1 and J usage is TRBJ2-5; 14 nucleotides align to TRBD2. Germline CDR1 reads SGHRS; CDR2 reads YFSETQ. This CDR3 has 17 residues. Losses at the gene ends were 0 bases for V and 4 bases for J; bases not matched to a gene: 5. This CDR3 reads CASSLGTSGRLGETQYF. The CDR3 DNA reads TGCGCCAGCAGCTTGGGGACTAGCGGGAGGTTGGGAGAGACCCAGTACTTC.

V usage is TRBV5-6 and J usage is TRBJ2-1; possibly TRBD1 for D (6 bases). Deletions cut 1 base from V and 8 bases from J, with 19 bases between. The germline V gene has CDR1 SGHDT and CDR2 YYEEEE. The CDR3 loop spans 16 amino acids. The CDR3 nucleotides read TGTGCCAGCAGCTTGATGGGGGCGCCCCCGACGGATGAGCAGTTCTTC. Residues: CASSLMGAPPTDEQFF.

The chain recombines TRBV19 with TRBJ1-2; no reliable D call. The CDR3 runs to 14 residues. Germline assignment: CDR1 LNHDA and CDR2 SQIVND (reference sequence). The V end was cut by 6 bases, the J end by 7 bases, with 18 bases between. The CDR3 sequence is CASSPREPAFGYTF. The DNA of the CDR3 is TGTGCCAGTAGCCCCCGGGAACCAGCTTTTGGCTACACCTTC.

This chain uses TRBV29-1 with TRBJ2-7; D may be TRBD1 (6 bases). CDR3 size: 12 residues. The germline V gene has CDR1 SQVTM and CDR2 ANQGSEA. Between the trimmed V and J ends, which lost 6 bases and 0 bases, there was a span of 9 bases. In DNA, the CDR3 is TGCAGCGTACAGGGATCCTCCTACGAGCAGTACTTC. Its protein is CSVQGSSYEQYF.

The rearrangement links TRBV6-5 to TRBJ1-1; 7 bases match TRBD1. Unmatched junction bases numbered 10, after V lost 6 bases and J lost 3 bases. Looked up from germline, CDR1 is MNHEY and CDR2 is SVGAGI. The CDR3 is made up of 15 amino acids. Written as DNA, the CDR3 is TGTGCCAGCAGCCTAGGACAGGCCGGGGACACTGAAGCTTTCTTT. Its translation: CASSLGQAGDTEAFF.

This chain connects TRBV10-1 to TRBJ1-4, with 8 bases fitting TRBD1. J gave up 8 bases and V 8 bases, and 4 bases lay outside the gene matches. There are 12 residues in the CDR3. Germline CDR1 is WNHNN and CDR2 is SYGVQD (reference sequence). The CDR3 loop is CASGRTGEKLFF. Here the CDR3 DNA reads TGCGCCAGCGGGAGGACAGGGGAAAAACTGTTTTTT.

CDR3 region: CASSPYRDRGTGELFF. The CDR3 DNA is TGTGCCAGCTCACCATATCGCGACAGGGGCACCGGGGAGCTGTTTTTT. This rearrangement joins TRBV18 to TRBJ2-2; 8 bases fit TRBD1. CDR3 length: 16 residues. V was pared by 2 bases and J by 4 bases, with 6 bases of the junction left unmatched. Looked up from germline, CDR1 is KGHSH and CDR2 is LQKENI.

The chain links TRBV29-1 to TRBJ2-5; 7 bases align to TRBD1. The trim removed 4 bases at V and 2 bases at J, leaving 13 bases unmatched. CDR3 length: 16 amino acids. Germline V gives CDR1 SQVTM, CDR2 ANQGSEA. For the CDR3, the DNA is TGCAGCGTTGTCTTCTGGAACAGGGGTCAACAAGAGACCCAGTACTTC. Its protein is CSVVFWNRGQQETQYF.

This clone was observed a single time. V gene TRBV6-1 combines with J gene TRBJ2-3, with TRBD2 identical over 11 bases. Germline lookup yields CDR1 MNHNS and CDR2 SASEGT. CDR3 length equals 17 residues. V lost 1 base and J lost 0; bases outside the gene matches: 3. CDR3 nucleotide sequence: TGTGCCAGCAGTGAAGACCCTAGCGGGAGGAGCACAGATACGCAGTATTTT. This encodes CASSEDPSGRSTDTQYF.

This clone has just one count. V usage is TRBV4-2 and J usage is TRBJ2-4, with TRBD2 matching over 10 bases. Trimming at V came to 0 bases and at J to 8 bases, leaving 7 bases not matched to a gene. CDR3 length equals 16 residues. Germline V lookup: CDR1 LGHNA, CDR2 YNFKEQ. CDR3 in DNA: TGTGCCAGCAGCCAAGAGGCAGCGGGGGGGCGGGACATTCAGTACTTC. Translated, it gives CASSQEAAGGRDIQYF.